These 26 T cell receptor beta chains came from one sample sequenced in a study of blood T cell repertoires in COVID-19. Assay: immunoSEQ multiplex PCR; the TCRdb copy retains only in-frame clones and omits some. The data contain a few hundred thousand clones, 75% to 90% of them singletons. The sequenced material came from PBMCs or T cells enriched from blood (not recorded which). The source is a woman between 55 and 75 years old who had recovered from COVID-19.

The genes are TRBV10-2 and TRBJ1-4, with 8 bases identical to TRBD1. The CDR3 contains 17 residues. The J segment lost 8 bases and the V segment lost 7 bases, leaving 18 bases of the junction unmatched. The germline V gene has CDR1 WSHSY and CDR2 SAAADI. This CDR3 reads CASMKDREDYRGEKLFF. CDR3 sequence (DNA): TGCGCCAGCATGAAGGACAGGGAGGACTACAGGGGCGAAAAACTGTTTTTT.

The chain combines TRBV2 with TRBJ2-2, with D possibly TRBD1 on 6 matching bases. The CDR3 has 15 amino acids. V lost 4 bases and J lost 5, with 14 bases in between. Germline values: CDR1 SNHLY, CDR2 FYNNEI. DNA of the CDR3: TGTGCCAGCAGTGTAGTGGGGGCGCGTACCGGGGAGCTGTTTTTT. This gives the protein CASSVVGARTGELFF.

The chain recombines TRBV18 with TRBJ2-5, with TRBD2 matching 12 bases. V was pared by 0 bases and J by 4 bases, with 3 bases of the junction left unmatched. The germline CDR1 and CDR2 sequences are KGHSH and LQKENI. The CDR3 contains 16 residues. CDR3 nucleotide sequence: TGTGCCAGCTCACCACCGGCACTAGCGGGGGGAGAGACCCAGTACTTC. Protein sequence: CASSPPALAGGETQYF.

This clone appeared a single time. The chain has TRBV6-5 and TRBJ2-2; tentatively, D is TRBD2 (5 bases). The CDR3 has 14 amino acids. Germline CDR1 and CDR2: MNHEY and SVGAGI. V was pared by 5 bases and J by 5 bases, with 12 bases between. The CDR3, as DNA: TGTGCCAGCAGTCCTCATCTAGCAACCGGGGAGCTGTTTTTT. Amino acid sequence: CASSPHLATGELFF.

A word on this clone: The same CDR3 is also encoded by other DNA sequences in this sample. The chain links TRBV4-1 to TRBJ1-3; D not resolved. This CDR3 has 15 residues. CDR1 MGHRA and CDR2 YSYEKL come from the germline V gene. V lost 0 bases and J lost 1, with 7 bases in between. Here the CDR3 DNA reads TGCGCCAGCAGCCAAGATCCGAGGTCTGGAAACACCATATATTTT. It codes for CASSQDPRSGNTIYF.

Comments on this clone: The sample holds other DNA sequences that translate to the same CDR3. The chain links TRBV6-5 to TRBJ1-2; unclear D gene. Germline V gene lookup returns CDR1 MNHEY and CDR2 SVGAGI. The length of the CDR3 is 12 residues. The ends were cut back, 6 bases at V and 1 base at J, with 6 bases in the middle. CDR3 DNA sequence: TGTGCCAGCAGGACGGGTAACTATGGCTACACCTTC. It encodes CASRTGNYGYTF.

As DNA, the CDR3 is TGCGCCAGCGGGCCCCAAGAGACCCAGTACTTC. Translating it yields CASGPQETQYF. The chain has TRBV5-1 and TRBJ2-5; D remains ambiguous. This CDR3 region has 11 residues. The V end lost 7 bases, the J end lost 1 base, and 5 bases lay between the germline ends. Germline loops: CDR1 SGHRS, CDR2 YFSETQ.

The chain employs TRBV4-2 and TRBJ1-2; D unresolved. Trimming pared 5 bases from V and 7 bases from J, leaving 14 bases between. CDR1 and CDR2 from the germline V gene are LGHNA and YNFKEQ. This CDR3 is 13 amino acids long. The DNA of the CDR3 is TGTGCCAGCAGCGCGCCTCGGGAGGGTGGCTACACCTTC. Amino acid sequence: CASSAPREGGYTF.

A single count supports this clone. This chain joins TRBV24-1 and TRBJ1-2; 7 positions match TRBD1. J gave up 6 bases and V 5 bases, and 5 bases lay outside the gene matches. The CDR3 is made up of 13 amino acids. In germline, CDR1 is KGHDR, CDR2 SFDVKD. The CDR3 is CATSATGEDGYTF. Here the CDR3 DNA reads TGTGCCACCAGTGCTACAGGGGAGGATGGCTACACCTTC.

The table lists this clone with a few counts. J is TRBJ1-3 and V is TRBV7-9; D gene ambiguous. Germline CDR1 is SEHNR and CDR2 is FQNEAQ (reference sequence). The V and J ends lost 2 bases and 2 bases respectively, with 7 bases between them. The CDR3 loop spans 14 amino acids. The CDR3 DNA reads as TGTGCCAGCAGCTTACGAGGGACTGGAAACACCATATATTTT. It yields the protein CASSLRGTGNTIYF.

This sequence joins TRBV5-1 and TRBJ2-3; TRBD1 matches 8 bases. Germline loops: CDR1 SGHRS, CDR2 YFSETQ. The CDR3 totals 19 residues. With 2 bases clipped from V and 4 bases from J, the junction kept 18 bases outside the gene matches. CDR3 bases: TGCGCCAGCAGCTTCAGACAGGGGAGGCCCCCGGGGTCCCCAGATACGCAGTATTTT. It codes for CASSFRQGRPPGSPDTQYF.

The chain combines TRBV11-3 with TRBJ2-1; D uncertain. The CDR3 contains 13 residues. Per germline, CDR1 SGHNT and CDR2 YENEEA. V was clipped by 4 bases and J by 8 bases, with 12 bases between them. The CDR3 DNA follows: TGTGCCAGCAGCTCCCGGTCCCATCATGAGCAGTTCTTC. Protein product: CASSSRSHHEQFF. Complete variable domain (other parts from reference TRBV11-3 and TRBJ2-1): EAGVVQSPRYKIIEKKQPVAFWCNPISGHNTLYWYLQNLGQGPELLIRYENEEAVDDSQLPKDRFSAERLKGVDSTLKIQPAELGDSAVYLCASSSRSHHEQFFGPGTRLTVL.

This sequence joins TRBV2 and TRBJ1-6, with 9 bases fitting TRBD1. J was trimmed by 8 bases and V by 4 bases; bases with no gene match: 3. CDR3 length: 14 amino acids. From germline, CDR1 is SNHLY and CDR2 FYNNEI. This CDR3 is CASSARDRDSPLHF. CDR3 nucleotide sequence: TGTGCCAGCAGTGCCCGGGACAGGGATTCACCCCTCCACTTT.

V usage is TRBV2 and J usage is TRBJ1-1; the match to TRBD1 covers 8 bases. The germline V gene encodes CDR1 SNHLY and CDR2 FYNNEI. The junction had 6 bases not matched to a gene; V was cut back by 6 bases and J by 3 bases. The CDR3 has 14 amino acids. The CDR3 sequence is CASSRTGRDTEAFF. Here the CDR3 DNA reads TGTGCCAGCAGCCGGACAGGGAGGGACACTGAAGCTTTCTTT.

CDR3 loop: CASSRRGREDGYSNEQFF. CDR3 DNA: TGCGCCAGCAGCCGGAGGGGCAGGGAGGACGGTTACAGCAATGAGCAGTTCTTC. The chain is built from TRBV5-1 and TRBJ2-1, with D tentatively TRBD2 (6 bases). V was trimmed by 4 bases and J by 6 bases, leaving 26 bases between them. Germline CDR1 reads SGHRS; CDR2 reads YFSETQ. The CDR3 spans 18 residues.

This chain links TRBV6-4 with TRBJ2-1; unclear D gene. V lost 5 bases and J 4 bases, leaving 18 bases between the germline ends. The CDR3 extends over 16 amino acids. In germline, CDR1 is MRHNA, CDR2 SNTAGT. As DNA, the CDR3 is TGTGCCAGCAGTTCTTCTATGGAGCTAAATTACAATGAGCAGTTCTTC. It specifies CASSSSMELNYNEQFF.

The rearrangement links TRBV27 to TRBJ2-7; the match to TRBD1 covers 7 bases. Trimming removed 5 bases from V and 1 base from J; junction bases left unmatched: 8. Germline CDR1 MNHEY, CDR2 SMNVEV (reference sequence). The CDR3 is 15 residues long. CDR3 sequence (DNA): TGTGCCAGCAGTCCATCAGGGACAGTTTCCTACGAGCAGTACGTC. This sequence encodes CASSPSGTVSYEQYV.

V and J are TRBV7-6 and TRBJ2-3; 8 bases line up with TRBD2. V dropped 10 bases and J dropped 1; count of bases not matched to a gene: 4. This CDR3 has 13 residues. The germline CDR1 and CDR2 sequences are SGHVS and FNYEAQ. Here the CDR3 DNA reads TGTGCCATTCGGGGGGGCGGCACAGATACGCAGTATTTT. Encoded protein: CAIRGGGTDTQYF.

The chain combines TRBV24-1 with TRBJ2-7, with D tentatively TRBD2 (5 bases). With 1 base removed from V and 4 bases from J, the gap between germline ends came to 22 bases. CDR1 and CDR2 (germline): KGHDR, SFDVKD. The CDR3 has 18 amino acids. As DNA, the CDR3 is TGTGCCACCAGTGATTTTGAGGGTTTACCCCCGAAATTTTACGAGCAGTACGTC. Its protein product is CATSDFEGLPPKFYEQYV.

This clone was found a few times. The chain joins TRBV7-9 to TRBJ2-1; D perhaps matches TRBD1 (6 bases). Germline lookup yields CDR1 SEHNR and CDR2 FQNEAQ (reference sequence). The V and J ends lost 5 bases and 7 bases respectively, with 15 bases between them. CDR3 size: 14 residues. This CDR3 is CASSPQTGSNEQFF. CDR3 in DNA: TGTGCCAGCAGCCCCCAGACAGGATCGAATGAGCAGTTCTTC.

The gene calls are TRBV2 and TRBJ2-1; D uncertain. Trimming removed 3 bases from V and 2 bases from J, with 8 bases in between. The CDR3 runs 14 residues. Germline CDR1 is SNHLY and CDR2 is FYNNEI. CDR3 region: CASSDWLAYNEQFF. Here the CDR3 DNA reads TGTGCCAGCAGTGATTGGCTAGCCTACAATGAGCAGTTCTTC.

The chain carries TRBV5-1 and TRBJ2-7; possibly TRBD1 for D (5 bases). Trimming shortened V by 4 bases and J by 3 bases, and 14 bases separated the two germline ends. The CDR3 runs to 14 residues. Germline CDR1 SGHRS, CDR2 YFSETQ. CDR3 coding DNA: TGCGCCAGCAGCATGGACATCTTCTTCTACGAGCAGTACTTC. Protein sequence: CASSMDIFFYEQYF.

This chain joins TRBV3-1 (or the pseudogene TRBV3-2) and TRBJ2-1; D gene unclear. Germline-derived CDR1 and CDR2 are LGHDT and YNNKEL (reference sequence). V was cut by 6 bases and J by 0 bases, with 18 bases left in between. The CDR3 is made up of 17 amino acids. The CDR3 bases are TGTGCCAGCAGTCCATCCTCTGGGCAAAACTCCTACAATGAGCAGTTCTTC. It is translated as CASSPSSGQNSYNEQFF.

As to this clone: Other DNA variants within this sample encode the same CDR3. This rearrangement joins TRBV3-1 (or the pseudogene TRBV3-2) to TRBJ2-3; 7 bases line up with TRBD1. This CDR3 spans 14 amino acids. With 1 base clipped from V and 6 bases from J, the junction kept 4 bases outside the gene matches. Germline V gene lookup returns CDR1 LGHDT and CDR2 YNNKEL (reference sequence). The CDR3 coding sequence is TGTGCCAGCAGCCAAGCCGGGACAGCGGATACGCAGTATTTT. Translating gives CASSQAGTADTQYF.

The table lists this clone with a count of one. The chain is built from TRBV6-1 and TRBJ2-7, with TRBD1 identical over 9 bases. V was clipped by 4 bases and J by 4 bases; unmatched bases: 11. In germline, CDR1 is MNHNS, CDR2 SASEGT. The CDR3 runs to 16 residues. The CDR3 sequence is CASSVSPGQGLYEQYF. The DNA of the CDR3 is TGTGCCAGCAGTGTATCCCCGGGACAGGGATTGTACGAGCAGTACTTC.

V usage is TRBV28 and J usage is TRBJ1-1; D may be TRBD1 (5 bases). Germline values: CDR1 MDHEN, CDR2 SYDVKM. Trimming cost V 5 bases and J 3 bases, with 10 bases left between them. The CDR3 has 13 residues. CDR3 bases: TGTGCCAGCAGTCGGGGGGGGGACACTGAAGCTTTCTTT. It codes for CASSRGGDTEAFF.